The entry that follows covers one T cell receptor (beta chain) sequence. These data are taken from a study of blood T cell repertoires in COVID-19. Study summary: Material from acute and convalescent COVID-19 was sourced from the United States, Italy and Spain. T cells, B-cell-depleted T cells, or PBMCs provided the cDNA or gDNA that served as material.

Germline CDR1 reads SGHAT; CDR2 reads FQNNGV. CDR3 length equals 15 residues. The V and J ends lost 6 bases and 9 bases, in that order; junction bases with no gene match: 13. Under the authors' procedure: Nucleated cell counts were estimated from reference gene primer amplification. Profiled with immunoSEQ multiplex PCR; TCRdb holds only in-frame clones, not every one. V and J calls and clone size are copied from that table; D and trimming were computed from the DNA. Here the sample spans approximately 240,000 clones, about 88% being singletons. The material sequenced was peripheral blood. This TCR derives from a woman aged 40-49 years who had recovered from COVID-19. The chain joins TRBV11-2 to TRBJ2-1; 8 bases agree with TRBD2. The CDR3 nucleotides read TGTGCCAGCAGTCTCCTGGGACTAGACTCTCCTGAGCAGTTCTTC. It codes for CASSLLGLDSPEQFF.